A single sample gave rise to the 21 T cell receptor beta chains below, sequenced in a study of T cell responses to AZD1222 COVID-19 vaccine. Only in-frame clones appear in the TCRdb table, and some are missing; sequencing was by immunoSEQ multiplex PCR. Counted here are approximately 99,000 clones, approximately 89% occurring once; the ten biggest clones make up less than 4%. The sample in question was peripheral blood, obtained on day 0 of MenACWY control vaccination. These receptors were taken from an adult in good health.

The chain joins TRBV5-1 to TRBJ2-6; tentative D call: TRBD1 (5 bases). CDR1 SGHRS and CDR2 YFSETQ come from the germline V gene. This CDR3 comprises 15 residues. V lost 7 bases and J lost 4, with 15 bases in between. The CDR3 loop reads CASRVRVNGANVLTF. CDR3 DNA: TGCGCCAGCCGGGTCAGGGTAAACGGGGCCAACGTCCTGACTTTC.

The J gene is TRBJ2-1, the V gene TRBV7-9; TRBD2 matches 12 bases. CDR3 length equals 14 residues. Germline CDR1 SEHNR, CDR2 FQNEAQ (reference sequence). Trimming removed 5 bases from V and 5 bases from J; junction bases left unmatched: 1. In DNA form, the CDR3 reads TGTGCCAGCAGCCGGACTAGCGGGGACAATGAGCAGTTCTTC. It specifies CASSRTSGDNEQFF.

V is TRBV9 and J is TRBJ2-1, with 10 bases matching TRBD2. CDR1 and CDR2 (germline): SGDLS, YYNGEE. This CDR3 comprises 16 residues. V lost 3 bases, J lost 2 bases, and 5 bases stayed unmatched. CDR3 coding DNA: TGTGCCAGCAGCGCAGCGGGGGGGTCGACCTACAATGAGCAGTTCTTC. Translated, it gives CASSAAGGSTYNEQFF.

The V call is TRBV30, the J call TRBJ1-2; TRBD1 matches at 7 bases. The germline V gene has CDR1 GTSNPN and CDR2 SVGIG (reference sequence). The ends lost 5 bases at V and 4 bases at J; junction bases unmatched: 16. This CDR3 spans 16 amino acids. The DNA for the CDR3 is TGTGCCTGGTTGCCCCGGGACAGCCTCCCTTTCTATGGCTACACCTTC. It is translated as CAWLPRDSLPFYGYTF.

The V call is TRBV28, the J call TRBJ1-4; TRBD1 matches at 12 bases. Trimming at V came to 5 bases and at J to 7 bases, leaving 5 bases not matched to a gene. There are 15 residues in the CDR3. Germline-derived CDR1 and CDR2 are MDHEN and SYDVKM. The CDR3: CASSPGGQGAEKLFF. The CDR3 bases are TGTGCCAGCAGTCCGGGGGGACAGGGGGCTGAAAAACTGTTTTTT.

The chain carries TRBV5-4 and TRBJ1-3, with D unresolved. Germline CDR1 SGHNT, CDR2 YYREEE (reference sequence). V lost 0 bases to trimming and J lost 2 bases, with 0 bases between them. The CDR3 totals 12 residues. CDR3 bases: TGTGCCAGCAGCTTGGCTGGAAACACCATATATTTT. Residues: CASSLAGNTIYF.

The genes are TRBV12-3 or TRBV12-4 and TRBJ1-2; 8 nucleotides match TRBD1. This CDR3 spans 11 amino acids. Trimming cost V 4 bases and J 12 bases; bases outside gene matches: 4. CDR3 DNA: TGTGCCAGCAGTTGGACAGGGACCCACACCTTC. It yields the protein CASSWTGTHTF.

This chain joins TRBV6-5 and TRBJ1-5; D not resolved. Trimming removed 6 bases at V and 3 bases at J, with 15 bases between. This CDR3 is 15 amino acids long. The germline V gene encodes CDR1 MNHEY and CDR2 SVGAGI. CDR3 sequence: CASSHPREFNQPQHF. CDR3 nucleotide sequence: TGTGCCAGCAGCCACCCCCGGGAGTTCAATCAGCCCCAGCATTTT.

The V gene is TRBV18, the J gene TRBJ2-3; D might be TRBD2 (6 bases). This CDR3 comprises 14 residues. Per germline, CDR1 KGHSH and CDR2 LQKENI. Trimming pared 3 bases from V and 5 bases from J, leaving 12 bases between. Written as DNA, the CDR3 is TGTGCCAGCTCACCGGCGGGGACCCAAGATACGCAGTATTTT. As protein: CASSPAGTQDTQYF.

The chain combines TRBV4-2 with TRBJ2-4; 8 bases are a match to TRBD2. The CDR3 is 21 amino acids. V lost 0 bases and J lost 1; bases outside the gene matches: 17. Per germline, CDR1 LGHNA and CDR2 YNFKEQ. The chain's CDR3 is CASSQDESSGGSNLAKNIQYF. The CDR3 nucleotides are TGTGCCAGCAGCCAAGACGAGTCGAGCGGGGGATCAAACCTGGCCAAAAACATTCAGTACTTC.

To note about this clone: One end of the junction does not line up with germline, which may come from a read error. The chain combines TRBV7-7 with TRBJ2-1; D possibly corresponds to TRBD2 (7 bases). The CDR3 has 15 residues. Germline assignment: CDR1 SSHAT and CDR2 FNYEAQ (reference sequence). CDR3 coding DNA: TGTGCTAGCAGCTTAGGGGGGGGGCCCCTCAATGAGCAGTTCTTC. Encoded protein: CASSLGGGPLNEQFF.

V and J are TRBV20-1 and TRBJ1-6; D ambiguous. The CDR3 is 11 amino acids. The V gene lost 3 bases and the J gene lost 12 bases, with 9 bases spanning the gap. Germline-derived CDR1 and CDR2 are DFQATT and SNEGSKA (reference sequence). The DNA for the CDR3 is TGCAGTGCTAGTCCCTTAGGACCCCTCCACTTT. This gives the protein CSASPLGPLHF.

The chain employs TRBV4-1 and TRBJ1-2; D ambiguous. Germline V gene sequence: CDR1 MGHRA, CDR2 YSYEKL. The CDR3 is 14 amino acids. With 1 base removed from V and 3 bases from J, the gap between germline ends came to 9 bases. The CDR3 sequence is CASSQAGADYGYTF. CDR3 bases: TGCGCCAGCAGCCAAGCGGGCGCGGACTATGGCTACACCTTC.

This clone appeared a few times. This chain uses TRBV24-1 with TRBJ2-5, with D perhaps matching TRBD2 (6 bases). V lost 3 bases and J lost 9, with 16 bases in between. CDR1 and CDR2 from the germline V gene are KGHDR and SFDVKD. The CDR3 totals 14 residues. CDR3 residues: CATSDPAGSGAQYF. In DNA form, the CDR3 reads TGTGCCACCAGTGATCCTGCCGGCTCGGGGGCCCAGTACTTC.

J is TRBJ2-7 and V is TRBV2; no clear D. CDR3 size: 12 residues. The V end lost 1 base, the J end lost 13 bases, and 14 bases lay between the germline ends. Germline CDR1 reads SNHLY; CDR2 reads FYNNEI. The CDR3 DNA is TGTGCCAGCAGTGAAGGGGTCGAGGCTCCCTACTTC. Translated: CASSEGVEAPYF.

V usage is TRBV5-5 and J usage is TRBJ1-1; D gene uncertain. V was shortened by 2 bases and J by 0 bases, with 5 bases between the two germline ends. The germline V gene encodes CDR1 SGHKS and CDR2 YYEKEE (reference sequence). The CDR3 contains 13 residues. CDR3 sequence (DNA): TGTGCCAGCAGCTTCGGGTTGAACACTGAAGCTTTCTTT. It codes for CASSFGLNTEAFF.

The CDR3 region is CASSREQGAYNGQPQHF. The CDR3 region has the DNA TGTGCCAGCAGCCGGGAACAGGGGGCTTACAACGGGCAGCCCCAGCATTTT. The chain recombines TRBV9 with TRBJ1-5; the match to TRBD1 covers 9 bases. The V segment lost 4 bases and the J segment 7 bases; nucleotides outside the gene matches: 15. Germline-derived CDR1 and CDR2 are SGDLS and YYNGEE. The CDR3 length is 17 residues.

The V and J genes are TRBV19 and TRBJ2-1; 7 positions match TRBD2. The CDR3 runs to 15 residues. In germline, CDR1 is LNHDA, CDR2 SQIVND (reference sequence). V trimming: 3 bases; J trimming: 10 bases; junction bases outside the gene matches: 12. The CDR3 DNA sequence: TGTGCCAGTAGTATGGGAACTAGCGCAGGTCACGAGCAGTTCTTC. Its protein is CASSMGTSAGHEQFF.

The chain carries TRBV5-1 and TRBJ2-5; 10 bases are a match to TRBD1. Germline V CDR1 and CDR2: SGHRS, YFSETQ. The CDR3 loop spans 15 amino acids. The trim removed 2 bases at V and 1 base at J, leaving 2 bases unmatched. The chain's CDR3 is CASSFGTGAQETQYF. DNA of the CDR3: TGCGCCAGCAGCTTTGGGACAGGGGCCCAAGAGACCCAGTACTTC.

The chain links TRBV5-1 to TRBJ1-1, with D possibly being TRBD1 (5 bases). The germline V and J ends were trimmed by 4 bases and 2 bases, with 12 bases remaining between them. From germline, CDR1 is SGHRS and CDR2 YFSETQ. The CDR3 is made up of 14 amino acids. The CDR3 loop is CASSPGTPNTEAFF. As DNA, the CDR3 is TGCGCCAGCAGCCCCGGGACGCCCAACACTGAAGCTTTCTTT.

The V call is TRBV12-3 or TRBV12-4, the J call TRBJ1-2, with D unresolved. This CDR3 contains 13 residues. V was shortened by 3 bases and J by 8 bases, with 13 bases between the two germline ends. The CDR3 coding sequence is TGTGCCAGCAGTTTTCCAACAGCTGGGGGCTACACCTTC. Translating gives CASSFPTAGGYTF.